One and the same sample provided the 30 T cell receptor beta chains below, sequenced in a study of blood T cells in healthy people across ages. The use of a sample-barcoded 5' primer and a J-beta primer mix characterized a second PCR of roughly 6 to 11 cycles. A single record per CDR3 protein comes from TCRdb applying MiXCR to the 5' RACE reads. The profile covers 500,000 to 600,000 distinct CDR3 sequences, with 27% appearing a single time and less than 20% taken by the ten largest. Sample: blood. These TCRs come from a woman between 65 and 79 years old in good health.

The chain has TRBV29-1 and TRBJ2-7; 9 bases are a match to TRBD1. The CDR3 totals 15 residues. Germline loops: CDR1 SQVTM, CDR2 ANQGSEA. V gave up 3 bases and J gave up 3 bases; unmatched junction bases: 9. CDR3 in amino acids: CSVDRRDREGYEQYF. Written as DNA, the CDR3 is TGCAGCGTTGACCGCCGGGACAGGGAAGGCTACGAGCAGTACTTC.

The genes are TRBV6-5 and TRBJ2-7; 8 bases fit TRBD2. Germline CDR1 reads MNHEY; CDR2 reads SVGAGI. The CDR3 has 15 amino acids. The trim removed 0 bases at V and 4 bases at J, leaving 5 bases unmatched. The CDR3 loop is CASSYSIGGVYEQYF. In DNA, the CDR3 is TGTGCCAGCAGTTACTCGATCGGGGGGGTGTACGAGCAGTACTTC.

This clonotype was seen a handful of times. The CDR3: CASSLALAQETQYF. Here the CDR3 DNA reads TGCGCCAGCAGCTTGGCGCTAGCACAAGAGACCCAGTACTTC. This chain uses TRBV5-1 with TRBJ2-5, with a tentative D call TRBD2 (5 bases). V was pared by 0 bases and J by 2 bases, with 8 bases between. CDR1 and CDR2 from the germline V gene are SGHRS and YFSETQ. The CDR3 covers 14 residues.

A few counts support this clonotype. The DNA for the CDR3 is TGTGCCAGCGAGGGACAGGGCAATCAGCCCCAGCATTTT. The encoded protein is CASEGQGNQPQHF. The chain couples TRBV2 to TRBJ1-5; 8 bases map to TRBD1. Germline CDR1 is SNHLY and CDR2 is FYNNEI. With V trimmed by 8 bases and J by 2 bases, 2 bases remained unmatched. The CDR3 contains 13 residues.

This clonotype was observed a handful of times. The J gene is TRBJ2-5, the V gene TRBV20-1; 8 bases match TRBD2. The J call may be faulty, since TRBJ2-1 better matches the DNA end. This CDR3 comprises 12 residues. Germline loops: CDR1 DFQATT, CDR2 SNEGSKA (reference sequence). DNA of the CDR3: TGCAGTTGTAAGCGGGGGCTCAATGAGCAGTTCTTC. Its translation: CSCKRGLNEQFF.

The rearrangement uses TRBV20-1 and TRBJ2-5, with D perhaps matching TRBD1 or TRBD2 (6 bases each). The V gene's germline CDR1 is DFQATT and CDR2 SNEGSKA (reference sequence). CDR3 length: 14 residues. Trimming cost V 0 bases and J 14 bases, with 22 bases left between them. The CDR3 DNA sequence: TGCAGTGCTAGAGACAATCCGGGGGCCCTAGACTCTTACTTC. Translation: CSARDNPGALDSYF.

This chain uses TRBV27 with TRBJ1-5, with 11 bases lining up with TRBD1. The length of the CDR3 is 18 residues. Germline V CDR1 and CDR2: MNHEY, SMNVEV (reference sequence). The J segment lost 2 bases and the V segment lost 2 bases, leaving 8 bases of the junction unmatched. This CDR3 reads CASSLVGQGAGGNQPQHF. The CDR3, as DNA: TGTGCCAGCAGTTTAGTAGGACAGGGGGCTGGAGGCAATCAGCCCCAGCATTTT.

This clonotype was counted only a few times. The rearrangement links TRBV5-1 to TRBJ1-4, with TRBD1 matching 8 bases. This CDR3 contains 15 residues. Unmatched junction bases numbered 14, after V lost 9 bases and J lost 7 bases. CDR1 and CDR2 from the germline V gene are SGHRS and YFSETQ. DNA for the CDR3: TGCGCCAACAGACGTACAGGGGGACGAAGTGAAAAACTGTTTTTT. Translated: CANRRTGGRSEKLFF.

This clonotype occurred a few times. Its ends do not fully match the called genes, so a read error is possible. This chain links TRBV7-8 with TRBJ1-5, with a tentative D call TRBD1 (5 bases). The CDR3 runs to 14 residues. Germline-derived CDR1 and CDR2 are SGHVS and FQNEAQ. CDR3 sequence: CASSLSTDPGTGDF. The CDR3 coding sequence is TGTGCCAGCAGCTTATCCACCGACCCGGGGACCGGGGATTTT. The variable domain in full, completed from reference TRBV7-8 and TRBJ1-5, reads GAGVSQSPRYKVAKRGQDVALRCDPISGHVSLFWYQQALGQGPEFLTYFQNEAQLDKSGLPSDRFFAERPEGSVSTLKIQRTQQEDSAVYLCASSLSTDPGTGDFGDGTRLSIL.

CDR3 DNA: TGTGCCAGCAGCCCCCAGGGCTGTAATGAGCAGTTCTTC. Translation gives CASSPQGCNEQFF. The rearrangement uses TRBV21-1 and TRBJ2-1; the table's D call TRBD1 went unverified against the DNA. TRBV21-1 represents a pseudogene. The CDR3 runs 13 residues.

This rearrangement joins TRBV19 to TRBJ1-4; 9 positions agree with TRBD1. Trimming removed 9 bases from V and 6 bases from J; junction bases left unmatched: 8. The CDR3 extends over 14 amino acids. In germline, CDR1 is LNHDA, CDR2 SQIVND (reference sequence). The CDR3 is CASGAGTGYEKLFF. The CDR3 coding sequence is TGTGCCAGCGGAGCCGGGACAGGGTATGAAAAACTGTTTTTT.

This clonotype was seen more than once but under ten times. The genes are TRBV20-1 and TRBJ2-3; a possible D gene is TRBD1 (6 bases). Trimming took off 2 bases at V and 9 bases at J, with 15 bases between the two ends. Germline loops: CDR1 DFQATT, CDR2 SNEGSKA (reference sequence). This CDR3 region has 13 residues. The CDR3, as DNA: TGCAGTGCTAGATGGTTGACCGGGACAACGCAGTATTTT. This translates into CSARWLTGTTQYF.

The rearrangement links TRBV6-2 or TRBV6-3 to TRBJ2-7; 7 bases agree with TRBD1. This CDR3 contains 14 residues. V lost 5 bases and J lost 5; bases outside the gene matches: 9. Germline CDR1 is MNHEY and CDR2 is SVGEGT. In nucleotides, the CDR3 is TGTGCCAGCAGTGACAGGGCCCTAAGGGACGAGCAGTACTTC. This encodes CASSDRALRDEQYF.

The chain uses TRBV20-1 and TRBJ1-5; D perhaps matches TRBD1 (6 bases). V dropped 0 bases and J dropped 9 bases, with 15 bases sitting between them. The CDR3 totals 14 residues. Looked up from germline, CDR1 is DFQATT and CDR2 is SNEGSKA (reference sequence). The CDR3 sequence: CSARDKGGYRPQHF. For the CDR3, the DNA is TGCAGTGCTAGAGATAAGGGGGGGTATCGGCCCCAGCATTTT.

V is TRBV5-1 and J is TRBJ2-2; D unresolved. Germline-derived CDR1 and CDR2 are SGHRS and YFSETQ. V shed 0 bases and J shed 0 bases, with 3 bases lying between them. This CDR3 comprises 14 residues. CDR3 amino acids: CASSLGPNTGELFF. The CDR3, as DNA: TGCGCCAGCAGCTTGGGCCCGAACACCGGGGAGCTGTTTTTT.

This clonotype was seen only a few times. The chain uses TRBV7-2 and TRBJ2-5; D remains ambiguous. The tail of the sequence fits TRBJ2-7 better, so the J call may be wrong. The V gene's germline CDR1 is SGHTA and CDR2 FQGNSA. The length of the CDR3 is 14 residues. The CDR3 nucleotides are TGTGCCAGCAGCTTAGAGATGAGCTCCTACGAGCAGTACTTC. Protein product: CASSLEMSSYEQYF.

The V and J genes are TRBV12-3 or TRBV12-4 and TRBJ1-5; no reliable D call. The CDR3 is made up of 14 amino acids. V was shortened by 3 bases and J by 7 bases, with 13 bases between the two germline ends. Here the CDR3 DNA reads TGTGCCAGCAGTTTGAGTAACGCGGGGCAGCCCCAGCATTTT. This translates into CASSLSNAGQPQHF.

There are a few counts of this clonotype. A single base separates this from a much larger clone, so it may be a read error. The chain employs TRBV27 and TRBJ2-1; TRBD2 matches at 12 bases. CDR3 length equals 15 residues. Trimming cost V 5 bases and J 6 bases; bases outside gene matches: 5. The germline V gene has CDR1 MNHEY and CDR2 SMNVEV (reference sequence). The CDR3 DNA follows: TGTGCCAGCAGTCCCCAACTAGCGGGGGGCAATGAGCAGTTCTTC. It yields the protein CASSPQLAGGNEQFF.

This clonotype was picked up many times. The CDR3 loop reads CASGQGSTDTQYF. In nucleotides, the CDR3 is TGTGCCAGCGGGCAGGGGTCCACAGATACGCAGTATTTT. The chain couples TRBV5-5 to TRBJ2-3; D possibly corresponds to TRBD1 (6 bases). The CDR3 length is 13 residues. Trimming took 7 bases from V and 2 from J, leaving 11 bases between them. Per the germline V gene, CDR1 is SGHKS and CDR2 is YYEKEE (reference sequence).

The rearrangement joins TRBV20-1 to TRBJ2-5; TRBD1 or TRBD2 may be the D gene (5 bases each). The DNA end is a closer match to TRBJ2-7, so the J assignment may be wrong. The CDR3 runs to 12 residues. The germline V gene has CDR1 DFQATT and CDR2 SNEGSKA (reference sequence). The chain's CDR3 is CSARRGADEQYF. DNA for the CDR3: TGCAGTGCTAGGAGGGGAGCCGACGAGCAGTACTTC.

The J gene is TRBJ1-3, the V gene TRBV15, with D unresolved. The V end lost 7 bases, the J end lost 0 bases, and 7 bases lay between the germline ends. Germline CDR1 LNHNV, CDR2 YYDKDF (reference sequence). The CDR3 is made up of 13 amino acids. The CDR3 here is CATTGLSGNTIYF. The CDR3 DNA reads as TGTGCCACCACAGGTCTCTCTGGAAACACCATATATTTT.

The chain combines TRBV2 with TRBJ2-7; a weak D match, TRBD2 (7 bases). V dropped 10 bases and J dropped 4 bases, with 17 bases sitting between them. The length of the CDR3 is 13 residues. Germline assignment: CDR1 SNHLY and CDR2 FYNNEI. Here the CDR3 reads CATLQGGGYEQYF. The CDR3 DNA reads as TGTGCCACCCTTCAAGGGGGGGGGTACGAGCAGTACTTC.

This clonotype was detected a few times. The J gene is TRBJ2-5, the V gene TRBV29-1; tentatively, D is TRBD2 (6 bases). With 7 bases removed from V and 5 bases from J, the gap between germline ends came to 17 bases. The CDR3 consists of 13 residues. CDR1 is SQVTM and CDR2 is ANQGSEA in the germline V gene. CDR3: CSAGSRAGETQYF. The CDR3 DNA sequence: TGCAGCGCCGGTTCGAGGGCGGGGGAGACCCAGTACTTC. Looking up the rest from reference TRBV29-1 and TRBJ2-5 gives the full variable domain: SAVISQKPSRDICQRGTSLTIQCQVDSQVTMMFWYRQQPGQSLTLIATANQGSEATYESGFVIDKFPISRPNLTFSTLTVSNMSPEDSSIYLCSAGSRAGETQYFGPGTRLLVL.

The chain links TRBV18 to TRBJ1-2; D call uncertain. The CDR3 spans 14 residues. Germline CDR1 is KGHSH and CDR2 is LQKENI. The V gene lost 3 bases and the J gene lost 8 bases, with 16 bases spanning the gap. CDR3 sequence reads: CASSPASDMGGYTF. The CDR3 region has the DNA TGTGCCAGCTCACCGGCTTCCGACATGGGGGGCTACACCTTC.

The chain employs TRBV20-1 and TRBJ2-3; 16 bases fit TRBD2. The germline CDR1 and CDR2 sequences are DFQATT and SNEGSKA (reference sequence). The V segment lost 0 bases and the J segment 2 bases; nucleotides outside the gene matches: 5. The CDR3 is 18 amino acids. The CDR3 DNA reads TGCAGTGCTAGAGATTGGGGACTAGCGGGGGGGCCCACAGATACGCAGTATTTT. Residues: CSARDWGLAGGPTDTQYF.

The chain combines TRBV12-3 or TRBV12-4 with TRBJ1-1; TRBD1 is a possible D gene (5 bases). This CDR3 is 14 amino acids long. V was clipped by 5 bases and J by 3 bases, with 13 bases between them. CDR3: CASSPRIGDTEAFF. DNA of the CDR3: TGTGCCAGCAGTCCAAGGATAGGGGACACTGAAGCTTTCTTT.

A few counts support this clonotype. The chain uses TRBV9 and TRBJ1-2; possibly TRBD1 for D (5 bases). Deletions cut 0 bases from V and 4 bases from J, with 13 bases between. The CDR3 is 15 amino acids. Per the germline V gene, CDR1 is SGDLS and CDR2 is YYNGEE. Here the CDR3 reads CASSVGVGTGYGYTF. The CDR3 DNA sequence: TGTGCCAGCAGCGTAGGAGTAGGGACTGGCTATGGCTACACCTTC.

This clonotype occurred a few times. A read error may account for a junction end that differs from germline. The chain joins TRBV3-1 to TRBJ2-5; tentative D call: TRBD1 (6 bases). The CDR3 extends over 16 amino acids. Per germline, CDR1 LGHDT and CDR2 YNNKEL (reference sequence). CDR3 sequence: CASGQRAKAGEGTQYF. CDR3 coding DNA: TGTGCCAGCGGCCAAAGGGCTAAAGCAGGGGAAGGGACCCAGTACTTC.

V usage is TRBV12-3 or TRBV12-4 and J usage is TRBJ2-1; D call uncertain. The CDR3 is 12 amino acids. Deletions cut 4 bases from V and 9 bases from J, with 10 bases between. The CDR3 DNA follows: TGTGCCAGCAGTTCCGAACTCGGTGAGCAGTTCTTC. Translated, it gives CASSSELGEQFF.

Only a few counts were recorded for this clonotype. The chain combines TRBV5-1 with TRBJ1-2, with D hard to call. Trimming took off 4 bases at V and 4 bases at J, with 11 bases between the two ends. The CDR3 is 13 amino acids. Germline CDR1 reads SGHRS; CDR2 reads YFSETQ. CDR3 amino acids: CASSQSEGYGYTF. The CDR3 DNA reads as TGCGCCAGCAGCCAAAGTGAGGGCTATGGCTACACCTTC. Using reference TRBV5-1 and TRBJ1-2 for the parts outside the CDR3, the full variable domain is KAGVTQTPRYLIKTRGQQVTLSCSPISGHRSVSWYQQTPGQGLQFLFEYFSETQRNKGNFPGRFSGRQFSNSRSEMNVSTLELGDSALYLCASSQSEGYGYTFGSGTRLTVV.